This entry lists 11 T cell receptor beta chains sequenced from one sample in a study of control samples from healthy donors and cancer patients. Repertoires were generated with immunoSEQ multiplex PCR, while TCRdb's copy carries only in-frame clones and drops some. The sample lists some 140,000 clones; about nine tenths were seen once. The source material was blood. All receptors come from a woman aged 25 to 39 in good health.

The gene calls are TRBV9 and TRBJ2-1, with 8 positions matching TRBD2. After removal of 0 bases from V and 3 bases from J, the junction contained 5 bases not matched to a gene. The CDR3 contains 16 residues. From germline, CDR1 is SGDLS and CDR2 YYNGEE. Here the CDR3 DNA reads TGTGCCAGCAGCGTAGGTTTAGCGGGACTCTACAATGAGCAGTTCTTC. This codes for CASSVGLAGLYNEQFF.

The chain is built from TRBV3-1 (or the pseudogene TRBV3-2) and TRBJ2-2, with TRBD2 matching 8 bases. The V gene's germline CDR1 is LGHDT and CDR2 YNNKEL (reference sequence). The CDR3 loop spans 14 amino acids. Trimming took 8 bases from V and 5 from J; bases not matched to a gene: 7. In DNA form, the CDR3 reads TGTGCCAGCCACCCAGCGGGGGTAACCGGGGAGCTGTTTTTT. Translation: CASHPAGVTGELFF.

The V gene is TRBV5-1, the J gene TRBJ2-3; 7 nucleotides agree with TRBD1. The CDR3 extends over 14 amino acids. The J segment lost 3 bases and the V segment lost 3 bases, leaving 4 bases of the junction unmatched. CDR1 is SGHRS, CDR2 YFSETQ, per germline. CDR3 loop: CASSSDRRTDTQYF. CDR3 nucleotide sequence: TGCGCCAGCAGCTCGGACAGGCGGACAGATACGCAGTATTTT.

The chain uses TRBV7-9 and TRBJ2-5, with a weak D call TRBD2 (6 bases). Germline loops: CDR1 SEHNR, CDR2 FQNEAQ (reference sequence). The V and J ends lost 0 bases and 4 bases respectively, with 12 bases between them. The CDR3 totals 15 residues. In nucleotides, the CDR3 is TGTGCCAGCAGCTTAGCGCTTACGGGGGTAGAGACCCAGTACTTC. Translation gives CASSLALTGVETQYF.

The chain couples TRBV28 to TRBJ1-2; 8 positions match TRBD1. This CDR3 comprises 14 residues. The trim removed 8 bases at V and 2 bases at J, leaving 7 bases unmatched. Germline lookup yields CDR1 MDHEN and CDR2 SYDVKM. The CDR3 is CASVGQGRNYGYTF. In nucleotides, the CDR3 is TGTGCCAGCGTAGGACAGGGTCGAAACTATGGCTACACCTTC.

This clone appeared a single time. This chain connects TRBV5-6 to TRBJ1-2; 7 bases align to TRBD1. CDR1 and CDR2 (germline): SGHDT, YYEEEE. The ends lost 2 bases at V and 13 bases at J; junction bases unmatched: 17. CDR3 size: 15 residues. The CDR3 bases are TGTGCCAGCAGCTTAAGACAGGGCCAAAGACTATTCTGCACCTTC. Amino acid sequence: CASSLRQGQRLFCTF.

This chain connects TRBV10-3 to TRBJ2-3; possibly TRBD1 for D (6 bases). Germline CDR1 ENHRY, CDR2 SYGVKD. CDR3 size: 13 residues. Trimming took off 2 bases at V and 13 bases at J, with 16 bases between the two ends. In DNA form, the CDR3 reads TGTGCCATCAGTGAGCCTCGACAGGATAGGGAGTATTTT. Its translation is CAISEPRQDREYF.

In its sample, this clone was seen a few times. The V call is TRBV3-1 (or the pseudogene TRBV3-2), the J call TRBJ2-1; maybe TRBD2 (6 bases). Germline loops: CDR1 LGHDT, CDR2 YNNKEL (reference sequence). The CDR3 runs to 15 residues. V was shortened by 0 bases and J by 13 bases, with 19 bases between the two germline ends. This chain's CDR3 is CASSQEDLARRGQFF. Here the CDR3 DNA reads TGTGCCAGCAGCCAAGAAGATCTAGCGAGGAGAGGCCAGTTCTTC.

This sequence joins TRBV4-2 and TRBJ1-1; D unclear. V gave up 0 bases and J gave up 1 base, with 18 bases separating them. Germline CDR1 reads LGHNA; CDR2 reads YNFKEQ. This CDR3 spans 18 amino acids. CDR3 sequence reads: CASSQDTRRETTNTEAFF. The CDR3, as DNA: TGTGCCAGCAGCCAAGATACCAGACGGGAGACAACGAACACTGAAGCTTTCTTT.

Only one count was recorded for this clone. This chain uses TRBV30 with TRBJ1-5; TRBD1 agrees at 7 bases. The CDR3 has 16 residues. Trimming at V came to 2 bases and at J to 3 bases, leaving 10 bases not matched to a gene. Per germline, CDR1 GTSNPN and CDR2 SVGIG (reference sequence). CDR3 coding DNA: TGTGCCTGGAGTCAGGGGGGGGGAGGTTCCAATCAGCCCCAGCATTTT. Protein product: CAWSQGGGGSNQPQHF.

The chain couples TRBV18 to TRBJ2-5; 7 positions match TRBD1. CDR1 and CDR2 from the germline V gene are KGHSH and LQKENI. V gave up 5 bases and J gave up 5 bases; unmatched junction bases: 8. The CDR3 spans 14 residues. In nucleotides, the CDR3 is TGTGCCAGCTCAAAAGACAGGGCTGACGAGACCCAGTACTTC. This gives the protein CASSKDRADETQYF.